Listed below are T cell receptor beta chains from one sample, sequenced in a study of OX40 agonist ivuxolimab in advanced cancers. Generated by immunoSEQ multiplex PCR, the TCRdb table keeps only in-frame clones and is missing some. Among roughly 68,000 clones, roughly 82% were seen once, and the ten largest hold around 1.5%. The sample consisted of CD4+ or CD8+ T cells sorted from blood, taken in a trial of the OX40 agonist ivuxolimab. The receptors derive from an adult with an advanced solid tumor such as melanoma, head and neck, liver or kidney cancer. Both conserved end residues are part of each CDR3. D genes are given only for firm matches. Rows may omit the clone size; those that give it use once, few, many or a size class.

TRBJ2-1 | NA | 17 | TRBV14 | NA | CASSQFTGVIRNNEQFF | TGTGCCAGCAGCCAATTTACGGGAGTTATCCGCAACAATGAGCAGTTCTTC
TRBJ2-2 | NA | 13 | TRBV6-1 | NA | CAGAWGGTGELFF | TGTGCCGGGGCATGGGGAGGCACCGGGGAGCTGTTTTTT
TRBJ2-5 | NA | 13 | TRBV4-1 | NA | CASSLGREETQYF | TGCGCCAGCAGCCTGGGCAGGGAGGAGACCCAGTACTTC
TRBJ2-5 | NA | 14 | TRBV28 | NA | CASRGGTLRETQYF | TGTGCCAGCAGGGGCGGGACCTTACGGGAGACCCAGTACTTC
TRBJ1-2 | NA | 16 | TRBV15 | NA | CATSRDGVLSNYGYTF | TGTGCCACCAGCAGAGACGGGGTACTTTCTAACTATGGCTACACCTTC
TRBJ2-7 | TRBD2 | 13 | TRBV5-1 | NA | CASSLEPSGVVYF | TGCGCCAGCAGCTTGGAGCCTAGCGGGGTAGTTTACTTC
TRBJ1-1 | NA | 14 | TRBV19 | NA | CASSVTAGRTEAFF | TGTGCCAGTAGTGTGACTGCGGGTAGGACTGAAGCTTTCTTT
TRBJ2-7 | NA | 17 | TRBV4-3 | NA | CASSQGLGEIDSYEQYF | TGCGCCAGCAGCCAAGGTCTCGGGGAAATCGATTCCTACGAGCAGTACTTC
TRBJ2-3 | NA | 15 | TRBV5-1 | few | CASSSSGLSTDTQYF | TGCGCCAGCAGCTCCTCGGGCCTTAGCACAGATACGCAGTATTTT
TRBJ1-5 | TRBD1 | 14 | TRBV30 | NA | CAWSGRGPWQPQHF | TGTGCCTGGAGTGGAAGGGGGCCGTGGCAGCCCCAGCATTTT
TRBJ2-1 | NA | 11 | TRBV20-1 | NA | CSARSVNEQFF | TGCAGTGCTAGATCAGTCAATGAGCAGTTCTTC
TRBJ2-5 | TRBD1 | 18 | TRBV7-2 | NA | CASSLRSPRQGAQETQYF | TGTGCCAGCAGCTTACGAAGCCCTAGGCAGGGGGCCCAAGAGACCCAGTACTTC
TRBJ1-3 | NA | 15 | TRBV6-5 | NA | CASGTGQRSLNTIYF | TGTGCCAGCGGGACCGGACAGCGGTCATTGAACACCATATATTTT
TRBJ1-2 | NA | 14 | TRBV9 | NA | CASTYFPTNYGYTF | TGTGCCAGCACCTACTTTCCTACTAACTATGGCTACACCTTC
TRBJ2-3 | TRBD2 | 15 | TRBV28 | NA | CASSRGGIGLDPQYF | TGTGCCAGCAGTCGCGGGGGGATAGGACTAGATCCGCAGTATTTT
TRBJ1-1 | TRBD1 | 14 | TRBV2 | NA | CASSSTGGYTEAFF | TGTGCCAGCAGTTCGACAGGGGGTTACACTGAAGCTTTCTTT
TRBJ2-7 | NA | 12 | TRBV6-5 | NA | CASSGGYYEQYF | TGTGCCAGCAGCGGAGGCTACTACGAGCAGTACTTC
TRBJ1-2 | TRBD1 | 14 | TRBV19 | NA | CASSPGQGARGYTF | TGTGCCAGTAGTCCGGGACAGGGGGCGCGCGGCTACACCTTC
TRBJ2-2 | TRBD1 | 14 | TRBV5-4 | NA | CASTRQGGTGELFF | TGTGCCAGCACCAGACAGGGCGGCACCGGGGAGCTGTTTTTT
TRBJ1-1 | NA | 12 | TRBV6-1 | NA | CASSELGRKAFF | TGTGCCAGCAGTGAATTAGGACGAAAAGCTTTCTTT
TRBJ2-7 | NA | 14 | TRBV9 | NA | CASSVEEGIYEQYF | TGTGCCAGCAGCGTAGAAGAAGGGATCTACGAGCAGTACTTC
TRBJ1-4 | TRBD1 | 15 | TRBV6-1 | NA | CASSEAQGEWEKLFF | TGTGCCAGCAGTGAAGCCCAGGGGGAATGGGAAAAACTGTTTTTT
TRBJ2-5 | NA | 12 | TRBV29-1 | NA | CSVGQDEETQYF | TGCAGCGTTGGACAGGACGAAGAGACCCAGTACTTC
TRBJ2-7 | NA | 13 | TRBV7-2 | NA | CASSPVTSSEQYF | TGTGCCAGCAGCCCCGTGACTAGTAGCGAGCAGTACTTC
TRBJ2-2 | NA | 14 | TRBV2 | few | CASRGGQNTGELFF | TGTGCCAGCAGAGGGGGACAGAACACCGGGGAGCTGTTTTTT
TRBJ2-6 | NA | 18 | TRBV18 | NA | CASSRRDEQYSGANVLTF | TGTGCCAGCTCACGTCGGGATGAGCAGTACTCTGGGGCCAACGTCCTGACTTTC
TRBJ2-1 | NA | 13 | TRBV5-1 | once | CASGKNPEDEQFF | TGCGCCAGCGGAAAGAACCCCGAGGATGAGCAGTTCTTC
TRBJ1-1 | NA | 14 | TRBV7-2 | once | CASSFLERYTEAFF | TGTGCCAGCAGCTTCCTAGAACGGTACACTGAAGCTTTCTTT
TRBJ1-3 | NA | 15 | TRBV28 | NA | CASSSLGGRGNTIYF | TGTGCCAGCAGCTCCTTGGGGGGGCGCGGAAACACCATATATTTT
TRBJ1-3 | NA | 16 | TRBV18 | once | CASSPPDTISGNTIYF | TGTGCCAGCTCCCCCCCGGACACGATCTCTGGAAACACCATATATTTT
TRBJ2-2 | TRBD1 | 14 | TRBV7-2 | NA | CASSLARGPGELFF | TGTGCCAGCAGCTTAGCGAGGGGGCCCGGGGAGCTGTTTTTT
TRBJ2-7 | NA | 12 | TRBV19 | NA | CARGDCSYEQYF | TGTGCCAGAGGGGACTGCTCCTACGAGCAGTACTTC
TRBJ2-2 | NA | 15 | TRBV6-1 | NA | CASSGRQKNTGELFF | TGTGCCAGCAGTGGTAGGCAGAAGAACACCGGGGAGCTGTTTTTT
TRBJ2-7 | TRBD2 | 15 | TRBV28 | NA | CASSLRREISYEQYF | TGTGCCAGCAGCCTCAGGCGGGAGATCTCTTACGAGCAGTACTTC
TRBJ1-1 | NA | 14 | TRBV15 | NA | CATSRDPENTEAFF | TGTGCCACCAGCAGAGATCCGGAGAACACTGAAGCTTTCTTT
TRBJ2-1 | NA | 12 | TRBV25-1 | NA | CATAWSYNEQFF | TGTGCCACCGCCTGGTCCTACAATGAGCAGTTCTTC
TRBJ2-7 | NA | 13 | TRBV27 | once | CASRLHPSYEQYF | TGTGCCAGCAGGCTCCACCCCTCCTACGAGCAGTACTTC
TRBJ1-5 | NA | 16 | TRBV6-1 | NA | CASSAYPGQLSQPQHF | TGTGCCAGCAGTGCGTACCCGGGGCAGTTGAGTCAGCCCCAGCATTTT
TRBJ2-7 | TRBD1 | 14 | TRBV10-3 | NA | CAISESGQIYEQYF | TGTGCCATCAGTGAGTCGGGACAGATATACGAGCAGTACTTC
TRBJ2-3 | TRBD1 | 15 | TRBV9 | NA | CASSVLGQGTDTQYF | TGTGCCAGCAGCGTATTAGGACAGGGTACAGATACGCAGTATTTT
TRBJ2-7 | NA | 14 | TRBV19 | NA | CASSILGGGREQYF | TGTGCCAGTAGTATATTGGGGGGCGGCCGCGAGCAGTACTTC
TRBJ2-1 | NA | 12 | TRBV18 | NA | CASSAYGNEQFF | TGTGCCAGCTCGGCCTATGGCAATGAGCAGTTCTTC
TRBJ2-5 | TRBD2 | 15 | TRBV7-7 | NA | CASSLLGLAEETQYF | TGTGCCAGCAGCTTACTAGGACTAGCGGAAGAGACCCAGTACTTC
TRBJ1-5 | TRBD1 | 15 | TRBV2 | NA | CASSGGQGRLQPQHF | TGTGCCAGCAGTGGAGGACAGGGGAGGCTACAGCCCCAGCATTTT
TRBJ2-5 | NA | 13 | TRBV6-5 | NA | CASRMGRFKTQYF | TGTGCCAGCAGAATGGGTCGATTTAAGACCCAGTACTTC
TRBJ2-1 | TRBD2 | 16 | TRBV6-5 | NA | CASSYLIAGGRDEQFF | TGTGCCAGCAGTTACTTGATAGCGGGAGGGAGGGATGAGCAGTTCTTC
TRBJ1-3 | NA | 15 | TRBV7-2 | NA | CASSPDMHSGNTIYF | TGTGCCAGCAGCCCGGACATGCACTCTGGAAACACCATATATTTT
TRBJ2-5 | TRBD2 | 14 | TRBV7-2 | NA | CASSLGTTKETQYF | TGTGCCAGCAGCCTCGGGACTACTAAAGAGACCCAGTACTTC
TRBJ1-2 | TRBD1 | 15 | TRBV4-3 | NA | CASSQGTGTGYGYTF | TGCGCCAGCAGCCAGGGGACAGGGACGGGCTATGGCTACACCTTC
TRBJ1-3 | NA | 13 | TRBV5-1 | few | CASSLGTGNTIYF | TGCGCCAGCAGCTTGGGAACTGGAAACACCATATATTTT
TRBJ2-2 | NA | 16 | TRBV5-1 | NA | CASSLGGAGNTGELFF | TGCGCCAGCAGCTTAGGGGGGGCTGGAAACACCGGGGAGCTGTTTTTT
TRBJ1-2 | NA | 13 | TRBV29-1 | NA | CSVRGGSNYGYTF | TGCAGCGTGAGGGGCGGTTCGAACTATGGCTACACCTTC
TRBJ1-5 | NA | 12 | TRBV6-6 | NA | CASSPGDQPQHF | TGTGCCAGCAGCCCCGGTGATCAGCCCCAGCATTTT